What follows describes a single TCR beta chain. Its antigen is unidentified. This CDR3 has 17 residues. V lost 0 bases and J lost 5; bases outside the gene matches: 11. The germline gives CDR1 ENHRY, CDR2 SYGVKD. A roughly 200 ng quantity of DNA, roughly 32,000 T cell genomes, went into the sorted-subset replicate PCRs. Repertoires were generated with immunoSEQ multiplex PCR, while TCRdb's copy carries only in-frame clones and drops some. Of millions of clones in the sample, 80% to 95% were seen once. The data stem from a study of shared clonotypes between healthy human individuals. Study-wide findings and caveats: The study found lower generation probabilities in non-shared clonotypes than in those shared by all four donors. The sole specimen, blood, was sampled, and tissue repertoires likely differ.

Specimen: naive CD4+ T cells from PBMCs. Subset specified: CD45RA+ positively selected. This rearrangement joins TRBV10-3 to TRBJ2-7, with 9 bases lining up with TRBD2. This sequence was found in a man younger than 35 in good health. Some clones in this sample may be carry-over from other donors' samples. Here the CDR3 DNA reads TGTGCCATCAGTGAGTCATTCCCGGGAATAGCGGGAGACGAGCAGTACTTC. Translating gives CAISESFPGIAGDEQYF.